The clone carrying this T cell receptor (beta chain) has a single count. Its target is unknown. Russia was home to the donors, healthy Caucasian individuals aged about 6 to 90. These data originate in a study of blood T cells in healthy people across ages. General study findings and limits: The percentage of naive T cells correlated strongly with TCR beta diversity. Both naive CD4+ cell counts and diversity were greater in long-lived donors than in aged donors.

This CDR3 has 15 amino acids. The ends were cut back, 0 bases at V and 0 bases at J, with 11 bases in the middle. Germline V lookup: CDR1 GTSNPN, CDR2 SVGIG (reference sequence). A J-beta primer mix and a sample-barcoded 5' primer were used in a second PCR of roughly 6 to 12 cycles. TCRdb recomputed calls from the 5' RACE reads with MiXCR, one row per CDR3 protein. The sample lists some 640,000 distinct CDR3 sequences, about 30% occurring once. The J gene is TRBJ1-1, the V gene TRBV30; D gene unclear. Sequences were obtained from blood. The source is a woman older than 75 in good health. CDR3 amino acids: CAWSVQKGLNTEAFF. Here the CDR3 DNA reads TGTGCCTGGAGTGTCCAGAAGGGCTTGAACACTGAAGCTTTCTTT.